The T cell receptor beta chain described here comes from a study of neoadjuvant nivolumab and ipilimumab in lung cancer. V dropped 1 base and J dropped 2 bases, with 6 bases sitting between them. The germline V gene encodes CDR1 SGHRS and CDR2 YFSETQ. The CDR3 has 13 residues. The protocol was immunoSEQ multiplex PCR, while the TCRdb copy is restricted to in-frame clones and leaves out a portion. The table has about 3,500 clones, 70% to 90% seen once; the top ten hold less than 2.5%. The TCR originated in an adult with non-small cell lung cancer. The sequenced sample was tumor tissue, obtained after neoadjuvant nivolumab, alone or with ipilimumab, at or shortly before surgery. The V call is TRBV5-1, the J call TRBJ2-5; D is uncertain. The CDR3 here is CASSLTLQETQYF. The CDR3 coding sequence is TGCGCCAGCAGCTTGACCCTACAAGAGACCCAGTACTTC.